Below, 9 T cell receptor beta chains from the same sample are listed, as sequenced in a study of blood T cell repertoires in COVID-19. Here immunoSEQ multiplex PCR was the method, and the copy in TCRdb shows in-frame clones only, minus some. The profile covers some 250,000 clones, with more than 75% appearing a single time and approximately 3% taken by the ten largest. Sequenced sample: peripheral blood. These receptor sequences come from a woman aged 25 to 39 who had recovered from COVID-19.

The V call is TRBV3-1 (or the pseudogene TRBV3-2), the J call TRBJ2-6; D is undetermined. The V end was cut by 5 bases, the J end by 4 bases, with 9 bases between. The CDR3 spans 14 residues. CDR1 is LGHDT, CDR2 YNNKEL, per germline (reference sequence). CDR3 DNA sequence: TGTGCCAGCAGCGCCGTGAGCGGGGCCAACGTCCTGACTTTC. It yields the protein CASSAVSGANVLTF.

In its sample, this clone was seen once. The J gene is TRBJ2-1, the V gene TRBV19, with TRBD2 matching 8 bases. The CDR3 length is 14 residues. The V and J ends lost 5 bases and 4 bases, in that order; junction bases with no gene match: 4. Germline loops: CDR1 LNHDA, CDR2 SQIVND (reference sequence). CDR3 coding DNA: TGTGCCAGTAGTGTTAGCGGGGAATACAATGAGCAGTTCTTC. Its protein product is CASSVSGEYNEQFF.

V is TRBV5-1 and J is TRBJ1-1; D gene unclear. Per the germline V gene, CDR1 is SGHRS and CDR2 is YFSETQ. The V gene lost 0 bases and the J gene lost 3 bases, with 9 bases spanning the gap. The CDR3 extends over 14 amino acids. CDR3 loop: CASSLVEGDTEAFF. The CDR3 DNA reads TGCGCCAGCAGCTTGGTCGAGGGAGACACTGAAGCTTTCTTT.

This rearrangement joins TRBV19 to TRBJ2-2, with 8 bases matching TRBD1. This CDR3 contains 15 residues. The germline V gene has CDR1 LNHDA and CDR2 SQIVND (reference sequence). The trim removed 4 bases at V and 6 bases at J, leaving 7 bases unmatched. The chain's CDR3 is CASSKIDRGPGELFF. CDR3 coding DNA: TGTGCCAGTAGTAAAATAGACAGGGGACCCGGGGAGCTGTTTTTT.

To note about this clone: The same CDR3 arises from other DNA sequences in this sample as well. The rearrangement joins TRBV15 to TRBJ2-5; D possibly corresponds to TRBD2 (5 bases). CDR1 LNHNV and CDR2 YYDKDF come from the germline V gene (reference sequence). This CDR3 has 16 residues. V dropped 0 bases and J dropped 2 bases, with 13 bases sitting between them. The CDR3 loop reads CATSRDHTGGQETQYF. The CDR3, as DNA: TGTGCCACCAGCAGAGATCATACGGGCGGGCAAGAGACCCAGTACTTC.

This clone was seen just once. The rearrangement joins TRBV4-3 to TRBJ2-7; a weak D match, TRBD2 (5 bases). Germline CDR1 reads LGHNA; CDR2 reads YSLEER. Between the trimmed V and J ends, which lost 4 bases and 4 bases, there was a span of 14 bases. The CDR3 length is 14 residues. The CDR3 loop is CASSPGEVGYEQYF. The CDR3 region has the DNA TGCGCCAGCAGCCCCGGGGAAGTGGGATACGAGCAGTACTTC.

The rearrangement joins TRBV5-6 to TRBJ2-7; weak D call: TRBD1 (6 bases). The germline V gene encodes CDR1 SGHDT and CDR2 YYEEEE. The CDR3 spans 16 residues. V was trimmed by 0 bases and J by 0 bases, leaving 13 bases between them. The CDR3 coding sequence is TGTGCCAGCAGCTTGGCGGGGCAGGGACACTCCTACGAGCAGTACTTC. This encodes CASSLAGQGHSYEQYF. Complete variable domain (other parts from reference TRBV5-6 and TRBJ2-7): DAGVTQSPTHLIKTRGQQVTLRCSPKSGHDTVSWYQQALGQGPQFIFQYYEEEERQRGNFPDRFSGHQFPNYSSELNVNALLLGDSALYLCASSLAGQGHSYEQYFGPGTRLTVT.

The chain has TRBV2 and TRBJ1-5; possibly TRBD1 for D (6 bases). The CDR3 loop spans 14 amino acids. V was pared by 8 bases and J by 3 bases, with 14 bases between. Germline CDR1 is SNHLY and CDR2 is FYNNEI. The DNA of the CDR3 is TGTGCCAGCGGGGCAGGGGTGGTCAATCAGCCCCAGCATTTT. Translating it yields CASGAGVVNQPQHF.

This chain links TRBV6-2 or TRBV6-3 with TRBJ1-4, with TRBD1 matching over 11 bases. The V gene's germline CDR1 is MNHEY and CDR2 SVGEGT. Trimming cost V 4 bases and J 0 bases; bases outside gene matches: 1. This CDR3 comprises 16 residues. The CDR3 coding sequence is TGTGCCAGCAGTTCGGGACAGGGGGCAACTAATGAAAAACTGTTTTTT. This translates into CASSSGQGATNEKLFF.